The 27 T cell receptor beta chains given below trace back to one sample, sequenced in a study of radiotherapy plus CTLA-4 blockade in lung cancer. TCRdb keeps only in-frame clones here, not all; method: immunoSEQ multiplex PCR. The profile shows around 77,000 clones, 74% of them singletons. Sequencing used peripheral blood, obtained from a patient treated with radiotherapy plus ipilimumab. The origin of the receptors is a human donor with non-small cell lung cancer whose response to radiotherapy plus ipilimumab could not be evaluated.

This clone was seen more than once but under ten times. The chain has TRBV6-6 and TRBJ2-1; TRBD2 might be the D (5 bases). Germline lookup yields CDR1 MNHNY and CDR2 SVGAGI (reference sequence). Trimming removed 2 bases from V and 1 base from J, with 9 bases in between. The CDR3 is made up of 15 amino acids. CDR3 loop: CASSYRADSYNEQFF. As DNA, the CDR3 is TGTGCCAGCAGTTACCGAGCGGATTCCTACAATGAGCAGTTCTTC.

The CDR3 spells CASSVGQGPHADTQYF. The CDR3 region has the DNA TGTGCCAGCAGCGTGGGACAGGGACCTCACGCAGATACGCAGTATTTT. The chain carries TRBV7-2 and TRBJ2-3; 9 positions match TRBD1. Trimming took 5 bases from V and 4 from J; bases not matched to a gene: 10. Germline CDR1 reads SGHTA; CDR2 reads FQGNSA. The CDR3 consists of 16 residues.

V is TRBV7-2 and J is TRBJ2-2, with 8 bases lining up with TRBD2. The trim removed 5 bases at V and 6 bases at J, leaving 5 bases unmatched. The CDR3 is made up of 14 amino acids. From germline, CDR1 is SGHTA and CDR2 FQGNSA. As DNA, the CDR3 is TGTGCCAGCAGCCGCCCGGGACTAGCCGGGGAGCTGTTTTTT. Its protein product is CASSRPGLAGELFF.

This sequence joins TRBV4-3 and TRBJ2-1; tentative D call: TRBD2 (6 bases). In germline, CDR1 is LGHNA, CDR2 YSLEER. The CDR3 has 13 amino acids. V lost 3 bases to trimming and J lost 8 bases, with 11 bases between them. The CDR3 DNA reads TGCGCCAGCAGCCAGTACGGAGGGTATGAGCAGTTCTTC. Translated, it gives CASSQYGGYEQFF.

V gene TRBV5-8 combines with J gene TRBJ2-2; 7 bases fit TRBD1. The CDR3 has 17 residues. Germline V CDR1 and CDR2: SGHTS, YDEGEE. Germline trimming cut 3 bases from V and 1 base from J; bases unmatched to any gene: 9. In DNA form, the CDR3 reads TGTGCCAGCAGCTCGTACAGGGGTCCAATGAACACCGGGGAGCTGTTTTTT. It is translated as CASSSYRGPMNTGELFF.

This clone was observed a few times. This rearrangement joins TRBV5-4 to TRBJ1-2; TRBD1 is a possible D gene (5 bases). The germline V gene encodes CDR1 SGHNT and CDR2 YYREEE (reference sequence). Trimming pared 5 bases from V and 5 bases from J, leaving 13 bases between. This CDR3 comprises 13 residues. The CDR3 nucleotides read TGTGCCAGCAGTCCACAGGACCAGTATGGCTACACCTTC. Translating it yields CASSPQDQYGYTF.

The gene calls are TRBV15 and TRBJ2-1, with D tentatively TRBD2 (6 bases). The CDR3 covers 15 residues. Deletions cut 5 bases from V and 0 bases from J, with 11 bases between. From germline, CDR1 is LNHNV and CDR2 YYDKDF (reference sequence). The CDR3 region has the DNA TGTGCCACCAGCGGAAGGGACTCCTCCTACAATGAGCAGTTCTTC. Translation gives CATSGRDSSYNEQFF.

A remark on this clone: This could be a read error, since a much larger clone is one nucleotide away. The J gene is TRBJ2-2, the V gene TRBV30; maybe TRBD2 (5 bases). Germline CDR1 GTSNPN, CDR2 SVGIG (reference sequence). CDR3 size: 17 residues. The CDR3 here is CAWSPFPITRNAGELFF. CDR3 DNA sequence: TGTGCCTGGAGCCCGTTCCCTATCACTAGGAACGCCGGGGAGCTGTTTTTT.

This clone appeared a single time. The chain has TRBV5-4 and TRBJ1-1, with a tentative D call TRBD1 (6 bases). CDR3 length: 17 amino acids. Trimming shortened V by 5 bases and J by 1 base, and 21 bases separated the two germline ends. Germline V gene sequence: CDR1 SGHNT, CDR2 YYREEE (reference sequence). CDR3 nucleotide sequence: TGTGCCAGCAGACTCACCTGGCAGGGGTTATCGAACACTGAAGCTTTCTTT. This gives the protein CASRLTWQGLSNTEAFF.

Only a few counts were recorded for this clone. The chain carries TRBV28 and TRBJ1-5, with D uncertain. The germline V gene encodes CDR1 MDHEN and CDR2 SYDVKM. V lost 3 bases and J lost 0, with 24 bases in between. The CDR3 is made up of 20 amino acids. The CDR3 DNA follows: TGTGCCAGCAGTTTCCTCCCCTACGGCCTAGAGAGCCATAGCAATCAGCCCCAGCATTTT. This gives the protein CASSFLPYGLESHSNQPQHF.

The rearrangement links TRBV4-2 to TRBJ1-2; 10 bases map to TRBD1. The length of the CDR3 is 13 residues. V gave up 3 bases and J gave up 6 bases; unmatched junction bases: 1. Germline CDR1 reads LGHNA; CDR2 reads YNFKEQ. The CDR3 loop reads CASSHGTGDGYTF. The CDR3 region has the DNA TGTGCCAGCAGCCACGGGACAGGGGATGGCTACACCTTC.

This chain connects TRBV5-6 to TRBJ1-2; 7 bases agree with TRBD1. J was trimmed by 8 bases and V by 0 bases; bases with no gene match: 4. The CDR3 consists of 13 residues. From germline, CDR1 is SGHDT and CDR2 YYEEEE. CDR3 region: CASSLALGGGYTF. The DNA of the CDR3 is TGTGCCAGCAGCTTGGCTTTAGGGGGCGGCTACACCTTC.

Only a few counts were recorded for this clone. The rearrangement joins TRBV6-5 to TRBJ1-2; D unresolved. The V and J ends lost 7 bases and 4 bases respectively, with 13 bases between them. CDR1 MNHEY and CDR2 SVGAGI come from the germline V gene. The CDR3 is 13 residues long. The CDR3 sequence is CASTLGLLYGYTF. The CDR3 DNA follows: TGTGCCAGCACCTTAGGACTCCTCTATGGCTACACCTTC.

The J gene is TRBJ1-3, the V gene TRBV4-2; TRBD1 is a possible D gene (5 bases). Germline-derived CDR1 and CDR2 are LGHNA and YNFKEQ. The germline V and J ends were trimmed by 1 base and 2 bases, with 9 bases remaining between them. This CDR3 has 15 residues. CDR3 coding DNA: TGTGCCAGCAGCCAAGCTTCAGGGACTGGAAACACCATATATTTT. Its translation is CASSQASGTGNTIYF.

This clone is judged medium-sized (0.01 to 0.1%). The V and J genes are TRBV4-1 and TRBJ1-4; 8 nucleotides line up with TRBD1. CDR1 and CDR2 (germline): MGHRA, YSYEKL. With V trimmed by 3 bases and J by 0 bases, 9 bases remained unmatched. The CDR3 has 18 amino acids. The CDR3 protein is CASSQTGTGHATNEKLFF. In DNA form, the CDR3 reads TGCGCCAGCAGCCAGACCGGGACAGGACATGCAACTAATGAAAAACTGTTTTTT.

A few counts support this clone. J is TRBJ1-4 and V is TRBV19; TRBD1 is a possible D gene (5 bases). The germline CDR1 and CDR2 sequences are LNHDA and SQIVND (reference sequence). Trimming removed 4 bases from V and 7 bases from J, with 13 bases in between. This CDR3 comprises 14 residues. This chain's CDR3 is CASSKGSGLEKLFF. As DNA, the CDR3 is TGTGCCAGTAGTAAGGGATCAGGGCTTGAAAAACTGTTTTTT.

This clone was counted a single time. The CDR3 DNA sequence: TGCAGTGCACTACTAGGGAACCTGCAGTACTTC. This translates into CSALLGNLQYF. The chain has TRBV20-1 and TRBJ2-7; TRBD2 might be the D (5 bases). The CDR3 runs to 11 residues. V lost 6 bases to trimming and J lost 9 bases, with 15 bases between them. CDR1 is DFQATT and CDR2 is SNEGSKA in the germline V gene (reference sequence).

This clone was seen only a few times. The V call is TRBV10-3, the J call TRBJ1-2; 7 positions agree with TRBD1. The CDR3 has 14 amino acids. Looked up from germline, CDR1 is ENHRY and CDR2 is SYGVKD. Germline trimming cut 6 bases from V and 3 bases from J; bases unmatched to any gene: 7. CDR3 residues: CAISPQGGDYGYTF. The CDR3 nucleotides are TGTGCCATCAGCCCGCAGGGGGGAGACTATGGCTACACCTTC.

V usage is TRBV18 and J usage is TRBJ2-7; TRBD2 matches at 10 bases. The CDR3 has 17 residues. Trimming at V came to 2 bases and at J to 1 base, leaving 8 bases not matched to a gene. Per germline, CDR1 KGHSH and CDR2 LQKENI. In nucleotides, the CDR3 is TGTGCCAGCTCACCATTAGCGGGAGGCCCCCAATCCTACGAGCAGTACTTC. This gives the protein CASSPLAGGPQSYEQYF.

In its sample, this clone was seen once. The chain is built from TRBV6-1 and TRBJ1-5; D is possibly TRBD1 (5 bases). Per the germline V gene, CDR1 is MNHNS and CDR2 is SASEGT. Trimming left V 4 bases short and J 7 bases short, with 14 bases between. CDR3 length: 14 amino acids. In DNA form, the CDR3 reads TGTGCCAGCAGTGTTCAGGGCGGATGGCAGCCCCAGCATTTT. Its protein product is CASSVQGGWQPQHF.

V and J are TRBV28 and TRBJ2-7; D unclear. Germline assignment: CDR1 MDHEN and CDR2 SYDVKM. V shed 8 bases and J shed 0 bases, with 8 bases lying between them. The CDR3 length is 12 residues. The CDR3 loop is CASLDISYEQYF. Written as DNA, the CDR3 is TGTGCCAGCCTCGACATCTCCTACGAGCAGTACTTC.

This rearrangement joins TRBV5-4 to TRBJ1-1; D possibly corresponds to TRBD1 (6 bases). The ends were cut back, 3 bases at V and 3 bases at J, with 18 bases in the middle. Germline CDR1 reads SGHNT; CDR2 reads YYREEE (reference sequence). CDR3 length: 16 residues. The CDR3 sequence is CASSSYVAGADTEAFF. For the CDR3, the DNA is TGTGCCAGCAGCTCATACGTTGCAGGGGCGGACACTGAAGCTTTCTTT.

The genes are TRBV5-1 and TRBJ1-3; D ambiguous. Germline V gene data show CDR1 as SGHRS and CDR2 as YFSETQ. V was pared by 4 bases and J by 2 bases, with 7 bases between. The CDR3 spans 13 residues. Here the CDR3 reads CASSPAAGNTIYF. The CDR3 nucleotides read TGCGCCAGCAGCCCGGCGGCTGGAAACACCATATATTTT.

This clone was detected a few times. CDR3 protein: CASSLGQGGDEQFF. CDR3 in DNA: TGTGCCAGCAGTTTAGGACAGGGAGGGGATGAGCAGTTCTTC. The rearrangement links TRBV6-6 to TRBJ2-1, with a tentative D call TRBD1 (8 bases). V lost 4 bases, J lost 8 bases, and 15 bases lay in between. The CDR3 extends over 14 amino acids. Germline assignment: CDR1 MNHNY and CDR2 SVGAGI (reference sequence).

The rearrangement uses TRBV10-3 and TRBJ1-5, with TRBD1 identical over 7 bases. V lost 6 bases and J lost 0; bases outside the gene matches: 2. CDR1 and CDR2 (germline): ENHRY, SYGVKD. The CDR3 is made up of 14 amino acids. The CDR3, as DNA: TGTGCCATCAGGGGGACAGATAGCAATCAGCCCCAGCATTTT. Its protein product is CAIRGTDSNQPQHF.

This clone came up once. The chain combines TRBV11-2 with TRBJ2-7, with D possibly TRBD1 on 7 matching bases. The CDR3 covers 13 residues. In germline, CDR1 is SGHAT, CDR2 FQNNGV. Trimming took off 4 bases at V and 4 bases at J, with 11 bases between the two ends. The CDR3 is CASSSAGGYEQYF. CDR3 coding DNA: TGTGCCAGCAGCTCCGCAGGGGGGTACGAGCAGTACTTC.

The chain is built from TRBV28 and TRBJ2-2; D call uncertain. Per germline, CDR1 MDHEN and CDR2 SYDVKM. The CDR3 length is 16 residues. V was trimmed by 5 bases and J by 1 base, leaving 14 bases between them. Here the CDR3 reads CASSPSWRKNTGELFF. CDR3 nucleotide sequence: TGTGCCAGCAGTCCGTCTTGGCGGAAGAACACCGGGGAGCTGTTTTTT.